The 22 T cell receptor beta chains below come from one sample, sequenced in a study of technical replicates of blood from a few donors (dated by TCRdb to about 2017). The library came from the immunoSEQ multiplex PCR assay. What TCRdb holds here is the immuneACCESS table cut down to in-frame rearrangements. Part of the clones is not present; checked against another copy, under half of the missing clones reflect an unresolved V gene, and the others are unexplained. The sample data list tens of thousands of clones, and 95% to 98% of these were observed just once. The top ten constitute over 0.2% of the sample. Sequencing was performed on T cells isolated from PBMCs. Source of these receptors: a human donor in good health.

The rearrangement uses TRBV6-5 and TRBJ1-1; D gene uncertain. CDR1 is MNHEY, CDR2 SVGAGI, per germline. Trimming left V 2 bases short and J 0 bases short, with 7 bases between. This CDR3 has 14 residues. The CDR3 is CASSYAGMNTEAFF. The CDR3 nucleotides are TGTGCCAGCAGTTACGCAGGAATGAACACTGAAGCTTTCTTT.

This chain connects TRBV19 to TRBJ2-7; 8 bases align to TRBD2. V shed 5 bases and J 7 bases; nucleotides not matched to a gene: 13. Germline loops: CDR1 LNHDA, CDR2 SQIVND (reference sequence). This CDR3 contains 15 residues. CDR3 nucleotides: TGTGCCAGTAGTCCTCGCGGCGGGAGGCTGGGGGAGCAGTACTTC. Translation gives CASSPRGGRLGEQYF.

In DNA form, the CDR3 reads TGTGCCAGCAGTATCGAAGGGGTTTCGGAGACCCAGTACTTC. Translation: CASSIEGVSETQYF. The gene calls are TRBV2 and TRBJ2-5; D is perhaps TRBD1 (5 bases). V lost 5 bases, J lost 5 bases, and 15 bases lay in between. The CDR3 spans 14 residues. Germline CDR1 SNHLY, CDR2 FYNNEI.

This chain connects TRBV11-2 to TRBJ1-4; possibly TRBD1 for D (6 bases). Trimming left V 3 bases short and J 8 bases short, with 16 bases between. The CDR3 spans 15 residues. Germline values: CDR1 SGHAT, CDR2 FQNNGV. The DNA of the CDR3 is TGTGCCAGCAGCTTCAGTACCGGGACAATGGAAAAACTGTTTTTT. Protein product: CASSFSTGTMEKLFF.

V is TRBV15 and J is TRBJ1-4; D is unresolved. Germline values: CDR1 LNHNV, CDR2 YYDKDF (reference sequence). This CDR3 spans 15 amino acids. V was cut by 1 base and J by 3 bases, with 9 bases left in between. The CDR3 DNA sequence: TGTGCCACCAGCAGAGCAGCGGGAGCTAATGAAAAACTGTTTTTT. Residues: CATSRAAGANEKLFF.

The chain has TRBV5-6 and TRBJ2-7; 8 positions match TRBD1. V shed 1 base, J shed 5 bases, and the junction held 8 bases outside the gene matches. From germline, CDR1 is SGHDT and CDR2 YYEEEE. The CDR3 covers 15 residues. CDR3 DNA sequence: TGTGCCAGCAGCTTGTTGGACAGGGATAGAAACGAGCAGTACTTC. This gives the protein CASSLLDRDRNEQYF.

This clone occurred once. The V call is TRBV10-3, the J call TRBJ1-1; a possible D gene is TRBD1 (5 bases). V lost 0 bases and J lost 5, with 10 bases in between. This CDR3 has 14 amino acids. Germline lookup yields CDR1 ENHRY and CDR2 SYGVKD. The CDR3 region is CAISESEQGTEAFF. The CDR3 DNA follows: TGTGCCATCAGTGAGTCCGAGCAGGGAACTGAAGCTTTCTTT.

This chain joins TRBV4-2 and TRBJ2-7; 7 positions agree with TRBD2. Losses at the gene ends were 0 bases for V and 3 bases for J; bases not matched to a gene: 5. The CDR3 is 15 residues long. CDR1 and CDR2 (germline): LGHNA, YNFKEQ. The CDR3 nucleotides read TGTGCCAGCAGCCAAGAAAGCGGGATTTTCTACGAGCAGTACTTC. The encoded protein is CASSQESGIFYEQYF.

The chain combines TRBV7-3 with TRBJ2-7; 7 bases line up with TRBD2. Germline CDR1 is SGHTA and CDR2 is FQGTGA. There are 15 residues in the CDR3. V was clipped by 6 bases and J by 8 bases; unmatched bases: 16. CDR3 protein: CASSSTGGLNEKQYF. The CDR3 nucleotides read TGTGCCAGCAGTTCTACGGGAGGCCTAAACGAGAAGCAGTACTTC.

The genes are TRBV30 and TRBJ2-1, with D possibly matching TRBD2 (5 bases). The CDR3 has 12 residues. Germline V gene sequence: CDR1 GTSNPN, CDR2 SVGIG (reference sequence). With 2 bases removed from V and 10 bases from J, the gap between germline ends came to 12 bases. CDR3 sequence reads: CAWSMGVWEQFF. CDR3 sequence (DNA): TGTGCCTGGAGTATGGGAGTCTGGGAGCAGTTCTTC.

V is TRBV29-1 and J is TRBJ1-2, with 7 bases identical to TRBD1. This CDR3 contains 12 residues. Germline V gene sequence: CDR1 SQVTM, CDR2 ANQGSEA. V lost 6 bases and J lost 3; bases outside the gene matches: 4. Here the CDR3 reads CSVDREYYGYTF. CDR3 in DNA: TGCAGCGTAGACAGGGAATACTATGGCTACACCTTC.

The V call is TRBV4-2, the J call TRBJ2-5; 8 bases align to TRBD2. The J segment lost 4 bases and the V segment lost 2 bases, leaving 3 bases of the junction unmatched. CDR1 and CDR2 (germline): LGHNA, YNFKEQ. The CDR3 has 14 amino acids. CDR3 DNA: TGTGCCAGCAGCCAAAGCGGGAGTACAGAGACCCAGTACTTC. It yields the protein CASSQSGSTETQYF.

J is TRBJ2-1 and V is TRBV9; 15 bases map to TRBD2. The junction had 6 bases not matched to a gene; V was cut back by 4 bases and J by 7 bases. In germline, CDR1 is SGDLS, CDR2 YYNGEE. The CDR3 contains 16 residues. The CDR3 sequence: CASSTSGTSGRNEQFF. The CDR3 region has the DNA TGTGCCAGCAGCACCTCCGGGACTAGCGGGAGGAATGAGCAGTTCTTC.

This chain joins TRBV27 and TRBJ2-7, with 7 positions matching TRBD1. Germline assignment: CDR1 MNHEY and CDR2 SMNVEV (reference sequence). The CDR3 loop spans 13 amino acids. V dropped 9 bases and J dropped 0; count of bases not matched to a gene: 5. DNA for the CDR3: TGTGCCAGTGCAGGGGGTGACTCCTACGAGCAGTACTTC. This translates into CASAGGDSYEQYF.

The chain is built from TRBV2 and TRBJ2-2; D may be TRBD2 (6 bases). The CDR3 consists of 15 residues. Trimming took off 10 bases at V and 3 bases at J, with 18 bases between the two ends. Germline values: CDR1 SNHLY, CDR2 FYNNEI. The CDR3 is CATRRGSSDTGELFF. The CDR3 coding sequence is TGTGCCACCCGGCGGGGAAGCAGCGACACCGGGGAGCTGTTTTTT. The full variable domain, with the rest looked up from reference TRBV2 and TRBJ2-2, is EPEVTQTPSHQVTQMGQEVILRCVPISNHLYFYWYRQILGQKVEFLVSFYNNEISEKSEIFDDQFSVERPDGSNFTLKIRSTKLEDSAMYFCATRRGSSDTGELFFGEGSRLTVL.

In this sample, this clone turned up once. This chain joins TRBV7-2 and TRBJ2-3; the match to TRBD2 covers 9 bases. Germline V CDR1 and CDR2: SGHTA, FQGNSA. The ends lost 5 bases at V and 2 bases at J; junction bases unmatched: 11. This CDR3 comprises 17 residues. The DNA of the CDR3 is TGTGCCAGCAGCCAACCTTCTAGCGGGAAATACACAGATACGCAGTATTTT. It specifies CASSQPSSGKYTDTQYF.

V and J are TRBV2 and TRBJ2-1, with 11 bases identical to TRBD2. Unmatched junction bases numbered 5, after V lost 3 bases and J lost 7 bases. CDR3 length: 15 amino acids. Germline V lookup: CDR1 SNHLY, CDR2 FYNNEI. The CDR3 protein is CASSESLAGGNEQFF. The CDR3 DNA is TGTGCCAGCAGTGAGAGTCTAGCGGGAGGTAATGAGCAGTTCTTC. The entire variable domain, with the rest obtained from reference TRBV2 and TRBJ2-1, is as follows: EPEVTQTPSHQVTQMGQEVILRCVPISNHLYFYWYRQILGQKVEFLVSFYNNEISEKSEIFDDQFSVERPDGSNFTLKIRSTKLEDSAMYFCASSESLAGGNEQFFGPGTRLTVL.

The chain is built from TRBV11-3 and TRBJ2-1; D gene unclear. The V gene's germline CDR1 is SGHNT and CDR2 YENEEA. V lost 5 bases to trimming and J lost 0 bases, with 11 bases between them. CDR3 length equals 15 residues. CDR3 in DNA: TGTGCCAGCAGCCGCGGTGGTGGCTCCTACAATGAGCAGTTCTTC. Residues: CASSRGGGSYNEQFF.

J is TRBJ1-1 and V is TRBV7-8, with 9 bases that match TRBD1. The germline CDR1 and CDR2 sequences are SGHVS and FQNEAQ. Losses at the gene ends were 5 bases for V and 7 bases for J; bases not matched to a gene: 14. The CDR3 consists of 16 residues. This CDR3 reads CASSLSGTGPRDEAFF. CDR3 bases: TGTGCCAGCAGCCTGTCCGGGACAGGGCCTCGGGATGAAGCTTTCTTT.

V gene TRBV2 combines with J gene TRBJ1-5; D possibly corresponds to TRBD1 (6 bases). Germline V gives CDR1 SNHLY, CDR2 FYNNEI. The CDR3 consists of 14 residues. Trimming took 7 bases from V and 7 from J, leaving 17 bases between them. Written as DNA, the CDR3 is TGTGCCAGCACCCTAGGTCAGGGGATCCAGCCCCAGCATTTT. Translated: CASTLGQGIQPQHF.

V usage is TRBV4-3 and J usage is TRBJ2-4; D remains unclear. The CDR3 consists of 15 residues. The V gene lost 0 bases and the J gene lost 0 bases, with 6 bases spanning the gap. CDR1 LGHNA and CDR2 YSLEER come from the germline V gene. This CDR3 is CASSQDFLAKNIQYF. The DNA for the CDR3 is TGCGCCAGCAGCCAAGATTTTCTAGCCAAAAACATTCAGTACTTC.

This sequence joins TRBV5-1 and TRBJ2-1; TRBD2 matches 8 bases. The V segment lost 0 bases and the J segment 8 bases; nucleotides outside the gene matches: 4. Germline CDR1 and CDR2: SGHRS and YFSETQ. There are 14 residues in the CDR3. The CDR3 nucleotides are TGCGCCAGCAGCTTGGAGCGGGAGATCGATGAGCAGTTCTTC. Translated: CASSLEREIDEQFF.